The TCR beta chain under discussion was sequenced for a study of cytomegalovirus exposure and HLA in healthy donors. Study-level results: Among TCR beta chains, those listed as cytomegalovirus-associated numbered approximately 150.

PCR used 60 Vbeta primers and 13 Jbeta primers. Using immunoSEQ multiplex PCR, the repertoire was profiled, and TCRdb retains in-frame clones only, with some absent. Of about 140,000 clones detected, roughly three quarters appear once; the ten largest clones hold roughly 0.87%. About this clone: The antigen is not known.

This CDR3 is 15 amino acids long. The germline V gene has CDR1 SGHNT and CDR2 YYREEE (reference sequence). Trimming pared 2 bases from V and 4 bases from J, leaving 12 bases between. The chain couples TRBV5-4 to TRBJ1-4; D perhaps matches TRBD1 (6 bases). The sequencing input was PBMCs. This TCR was sampled from a man younger than 35 in good health and CMV-seronegative. This chain's CDR3 is CASSFKQGGNEKLFF. The DNA for the CDR3 is TGTGCCAGCAGCTTCAAACAGGGCGGTAATGAAAAACTGTTTTTT. Combining the CDR3 with reference TRBV5-4 and TRBJ1-4 gives the whole variable domain ETGVTQSPTHLIKTRGQQVTLRCSSQSGHNTVSWYQQALGQGPQFIFQYYREEENGRGNFPPRFSGLQFPNYSSELNVNALELDDSALYLCASSFKQGGNEKLFFGSGTQLSVL.